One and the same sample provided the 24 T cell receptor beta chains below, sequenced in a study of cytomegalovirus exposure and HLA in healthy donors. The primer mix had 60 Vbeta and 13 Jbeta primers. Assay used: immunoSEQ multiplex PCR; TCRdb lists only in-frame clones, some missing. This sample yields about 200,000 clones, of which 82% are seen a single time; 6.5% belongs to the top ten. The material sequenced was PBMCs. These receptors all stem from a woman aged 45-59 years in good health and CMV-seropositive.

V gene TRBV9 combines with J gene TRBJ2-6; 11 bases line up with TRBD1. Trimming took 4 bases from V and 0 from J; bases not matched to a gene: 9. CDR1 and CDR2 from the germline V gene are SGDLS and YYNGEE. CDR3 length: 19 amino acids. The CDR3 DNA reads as TGTGCCAGCAGCCACCCCGGGACAGGGGGGGCCTCTGGGGCCAACGTCCTGACTTTC. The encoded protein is CASSHPGTGGASGANVLTF. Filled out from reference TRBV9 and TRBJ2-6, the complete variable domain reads DSGVTQTPKHLITATGQRVTLRCSPRSGDLSVYWYQQSLDQGLQFLIQYYNGEERAKGNILERFSAQQFPDLHSELNLSSLELGDSALYFCASSHPGTGGASGANVLTFGAGSRLTVL.

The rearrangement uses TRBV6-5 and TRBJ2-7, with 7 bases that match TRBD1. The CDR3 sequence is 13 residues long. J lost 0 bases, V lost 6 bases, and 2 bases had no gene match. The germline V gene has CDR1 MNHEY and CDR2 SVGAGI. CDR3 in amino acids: CASSGDSSYEQYF. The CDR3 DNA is TGTGCCAGCAGCGGGGACAGCTCCTACGAGCAGTACTTC.

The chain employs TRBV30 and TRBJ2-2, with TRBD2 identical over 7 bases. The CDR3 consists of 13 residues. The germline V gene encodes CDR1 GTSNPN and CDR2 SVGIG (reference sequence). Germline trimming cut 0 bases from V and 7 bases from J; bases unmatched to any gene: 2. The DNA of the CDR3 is TGTGCCTGGAGTGTACTAGCGCGCGGGGAGCTGTTTTTT. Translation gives CAWSVLARGELFF.

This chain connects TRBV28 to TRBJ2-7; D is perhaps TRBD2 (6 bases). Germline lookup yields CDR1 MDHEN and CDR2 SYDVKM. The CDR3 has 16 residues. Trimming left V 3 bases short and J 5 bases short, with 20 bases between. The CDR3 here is CASSFPPTSTLDEQYF. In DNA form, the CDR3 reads TGTGCCAGCAGTTTCCCCCCTACTAGCACCCTCGACGAGCAGTACTTC. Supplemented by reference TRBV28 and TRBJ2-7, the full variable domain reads DVKVTQSSRYLVKRTGEKVFLECVQDMDHENMFWYRQDPGLGLRLIYFSYDVKMKEKGDIPEGYSVSREKKERFSLILESASTNQTSMYLCASSFPPTSTLDEQYFGPGTRLTVT.

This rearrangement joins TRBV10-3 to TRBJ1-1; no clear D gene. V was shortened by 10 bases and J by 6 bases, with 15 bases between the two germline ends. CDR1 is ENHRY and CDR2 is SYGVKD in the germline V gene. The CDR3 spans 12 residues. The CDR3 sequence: CATRTEESEAFF. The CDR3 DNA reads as TGTGCCACCCGTACGGAGGAATCTGAAGCTTTCTTT.

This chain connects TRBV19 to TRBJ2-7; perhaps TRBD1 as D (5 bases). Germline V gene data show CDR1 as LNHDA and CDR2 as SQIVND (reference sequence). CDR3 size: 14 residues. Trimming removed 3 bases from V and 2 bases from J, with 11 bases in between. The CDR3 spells CASSIRAGTYEQYF. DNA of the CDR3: TGTGCCAGTAGTATCCGGGCAGGGACCTACGAGCAGTACTTC.

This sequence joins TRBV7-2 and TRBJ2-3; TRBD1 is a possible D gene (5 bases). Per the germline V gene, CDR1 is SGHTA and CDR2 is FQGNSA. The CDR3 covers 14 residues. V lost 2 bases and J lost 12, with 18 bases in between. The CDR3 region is CASSLYTYDWGQYF. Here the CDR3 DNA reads TGTGCCAGCAGCTTATATACTTACGATTGGGGCCAGTATTTT.

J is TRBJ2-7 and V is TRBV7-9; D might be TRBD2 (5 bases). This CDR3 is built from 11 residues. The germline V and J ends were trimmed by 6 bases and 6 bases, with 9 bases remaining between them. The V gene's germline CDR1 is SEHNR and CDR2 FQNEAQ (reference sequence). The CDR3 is CASRHGSEQYF. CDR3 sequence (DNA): TGTGCCAGCAGGCATGGGAGCGAGCAGTACTTC.

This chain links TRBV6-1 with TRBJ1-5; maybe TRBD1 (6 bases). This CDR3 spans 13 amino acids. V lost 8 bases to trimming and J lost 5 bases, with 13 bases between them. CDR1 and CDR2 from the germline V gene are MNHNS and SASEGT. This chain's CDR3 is CASVGGLYQPQHF. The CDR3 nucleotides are TGTGCCAGCGTAGGGGGTCTTTATCAGCCCCAGCATTTT.

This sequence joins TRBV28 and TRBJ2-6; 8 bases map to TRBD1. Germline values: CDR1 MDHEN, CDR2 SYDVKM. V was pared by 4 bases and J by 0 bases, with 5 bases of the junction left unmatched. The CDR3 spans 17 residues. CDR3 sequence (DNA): TGTGCCAGCAGTTCCGGGACAGGCCACTCTGGGGCCAACGTCCTGACTTTC. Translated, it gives CASSSGTGHSGANVLTF.

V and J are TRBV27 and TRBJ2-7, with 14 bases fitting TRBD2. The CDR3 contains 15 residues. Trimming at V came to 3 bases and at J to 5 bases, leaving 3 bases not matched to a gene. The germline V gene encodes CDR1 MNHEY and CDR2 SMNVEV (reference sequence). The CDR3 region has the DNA TGTGCCAGCAGTTTTAGGACTAGCGGGGGGAACGAGCAGTACTTC. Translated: CASSFRTSGGNEQYF.

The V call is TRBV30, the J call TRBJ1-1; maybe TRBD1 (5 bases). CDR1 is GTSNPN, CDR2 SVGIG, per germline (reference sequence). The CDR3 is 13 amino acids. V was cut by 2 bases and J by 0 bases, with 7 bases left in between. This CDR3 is CAWSKTVNTEAFF. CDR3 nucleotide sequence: TGTGCCTGGAGTAAGACAGTGAACACTGAAGCTTTCTTT.

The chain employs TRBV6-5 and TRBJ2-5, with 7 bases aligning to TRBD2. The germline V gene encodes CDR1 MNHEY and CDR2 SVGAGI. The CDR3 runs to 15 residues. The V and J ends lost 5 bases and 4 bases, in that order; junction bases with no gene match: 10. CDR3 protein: CASSKRTGGRETQYF. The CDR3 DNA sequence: TGTGCCAGCAGTAAACGGACCGGGGGGAGAGAGACCCAGTACTTC.

CDR3: CASSLAAGGSEQYF. The CDR3 DNA sequence: TGTGCCAGCAGCTTGGCGGCGGGAGGTTCCGAGCAGTACTTC. The rearrangement joins TRBV11-3 to TRBJ2-7; TRBD2 matches 8 bases. The CDR3 has 14 amino acids. Trimming removed 3 bases from V and 6 bases from J; junction bases left unmatched: 7. Germline CDR1 and CDR2: SGHNT and YENEEA.

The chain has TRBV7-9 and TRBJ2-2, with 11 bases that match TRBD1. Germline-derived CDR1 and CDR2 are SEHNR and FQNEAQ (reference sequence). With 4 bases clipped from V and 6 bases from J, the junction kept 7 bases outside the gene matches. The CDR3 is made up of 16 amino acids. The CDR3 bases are TGTGCCAGCAGCTCATCCGGGACAGGGGGATCCGGGGAGCTGTTTTTT. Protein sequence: CASSSSGTGGSGELFF.

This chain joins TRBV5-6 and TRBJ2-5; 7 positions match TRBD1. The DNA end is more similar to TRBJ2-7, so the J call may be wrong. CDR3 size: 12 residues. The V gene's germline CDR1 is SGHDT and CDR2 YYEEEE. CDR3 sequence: CASSRTGDEQYF. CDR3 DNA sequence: TGTGCCAGCAGCCGGACAGGCGACGAGCAGTACTTC.

CDR3 sequence reads: CASSQDRLGQGSNQPQHF. In DNA form, the CDR3 reads TGCGCCAGCAGCCAAGATCGGTTGGGACAGGGAAGCAATCAGCCCCAGCATTTT. The chain couples TRBV4-1 to TRBJ1-5; 9 bases line up with TRBD1. The germline V gene encodes CDR1 MGHRA and CDR2 YSYEKL. V shed 0 bases and J 1 base; nucleotides not matched to a gene: 7. This CDR3 spans 18 amino acids.

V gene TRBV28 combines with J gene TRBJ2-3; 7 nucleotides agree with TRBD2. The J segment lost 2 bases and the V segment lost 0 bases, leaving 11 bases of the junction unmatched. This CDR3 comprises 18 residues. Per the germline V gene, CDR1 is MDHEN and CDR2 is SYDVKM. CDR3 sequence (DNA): TGTGCCAGCAGTTTATGCCGGCTAGCGGAGCTTTCCACAGATACGCAGTATTTT. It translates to CASSLCRLAELSTDTQYF. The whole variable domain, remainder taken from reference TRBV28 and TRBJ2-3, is DVKVTQSSRYLVKRTGEKVFLECVQDMDHENMFWYRQDPGLGLRLIYFSYDVKMKEKGDIPEGYSVSREKKERFSLILESASTNQTSMYLCASSLCRLAELSTDTQYFGPGTRLTVL.

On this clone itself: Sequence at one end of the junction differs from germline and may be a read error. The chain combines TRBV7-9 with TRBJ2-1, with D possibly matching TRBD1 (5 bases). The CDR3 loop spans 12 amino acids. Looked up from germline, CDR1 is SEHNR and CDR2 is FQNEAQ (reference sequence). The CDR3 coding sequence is TGTTCCAGCAGCTCCCAGGGAAGTGAGCAGTTCTTC. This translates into CSSSSQGSEQFF.

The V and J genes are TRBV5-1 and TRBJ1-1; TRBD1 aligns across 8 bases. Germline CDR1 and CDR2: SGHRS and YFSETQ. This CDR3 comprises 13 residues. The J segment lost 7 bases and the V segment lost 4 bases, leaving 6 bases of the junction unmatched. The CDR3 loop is CASSAQGAGEAFF. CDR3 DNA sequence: TGCGCCAGCAGCGCCCAGGGGGCGGGTGAAGCTTTCTTT.

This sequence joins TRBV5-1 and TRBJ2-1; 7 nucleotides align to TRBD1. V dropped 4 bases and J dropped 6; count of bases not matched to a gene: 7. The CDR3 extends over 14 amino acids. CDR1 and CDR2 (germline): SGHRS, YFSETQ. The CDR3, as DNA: TGCGCCAGCAGCGGGGACAGAGCGATCAATGAGCAGTTCTTC. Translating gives CASSGDRAINEQFF.

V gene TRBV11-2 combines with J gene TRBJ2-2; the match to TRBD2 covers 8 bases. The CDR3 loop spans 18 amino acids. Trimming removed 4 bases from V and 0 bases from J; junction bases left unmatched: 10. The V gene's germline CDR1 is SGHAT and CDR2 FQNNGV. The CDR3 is CASSSNGGGYPNTGELFF. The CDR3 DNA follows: TGTGCCAGCAGCTCCAACGGGGGGGGCTACCCGAACACCGGGGAGCTGTTTTTT.

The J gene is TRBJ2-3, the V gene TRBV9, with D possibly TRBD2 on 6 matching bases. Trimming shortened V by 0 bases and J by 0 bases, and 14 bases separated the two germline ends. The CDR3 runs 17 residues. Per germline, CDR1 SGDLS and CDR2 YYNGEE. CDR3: CASSVDASVTSTDTQYF. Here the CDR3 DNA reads TGTGCCAGCAGCGTAGATGCTAGCGTAACTAGCACAGATACGCAGTATTTT.

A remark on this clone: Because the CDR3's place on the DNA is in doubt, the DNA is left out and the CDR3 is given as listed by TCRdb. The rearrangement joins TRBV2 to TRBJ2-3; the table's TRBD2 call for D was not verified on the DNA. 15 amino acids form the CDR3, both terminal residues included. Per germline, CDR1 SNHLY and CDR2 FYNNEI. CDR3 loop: CASSEEAFGGGSRYF.